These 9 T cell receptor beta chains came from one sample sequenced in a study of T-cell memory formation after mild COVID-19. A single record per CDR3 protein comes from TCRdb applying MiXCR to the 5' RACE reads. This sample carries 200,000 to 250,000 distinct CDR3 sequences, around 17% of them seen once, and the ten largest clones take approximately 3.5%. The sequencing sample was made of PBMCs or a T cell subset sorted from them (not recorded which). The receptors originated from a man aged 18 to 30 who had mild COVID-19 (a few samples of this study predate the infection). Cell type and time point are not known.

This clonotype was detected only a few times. The CDR3 spells CASSSQSDTQYF. CDR3 nucleotides: TGTGCCAGCAGCTCCCAGTCAGATACGCAGTATTTT. The rearrangement links TRBV7-3 to TRBJ2-3, with unresolved D. The germline CDR1 and CDR2 sequences are SGHTA and FQGTGA. The CDR3 is made up of 12 amino acids. Trimming removed 4 bases from V and 4 bases from J, with 6 bases in between.

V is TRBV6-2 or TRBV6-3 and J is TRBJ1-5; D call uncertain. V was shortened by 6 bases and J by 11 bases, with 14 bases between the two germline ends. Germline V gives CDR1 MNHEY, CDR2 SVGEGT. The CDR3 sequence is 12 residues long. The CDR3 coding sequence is TGTGCCAGCAGCCCCCGCCAAACGGCCCAGCATTTT. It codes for CASSPRQTAQHF.

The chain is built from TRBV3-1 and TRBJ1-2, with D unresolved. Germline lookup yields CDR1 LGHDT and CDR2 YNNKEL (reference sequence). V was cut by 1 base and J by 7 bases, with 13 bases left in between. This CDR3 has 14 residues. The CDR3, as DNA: TGTGCCAGCAGCCAAGGTGCCAGCGCGACTGGCTACACCTTC. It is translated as CASSQGASATGYTF.

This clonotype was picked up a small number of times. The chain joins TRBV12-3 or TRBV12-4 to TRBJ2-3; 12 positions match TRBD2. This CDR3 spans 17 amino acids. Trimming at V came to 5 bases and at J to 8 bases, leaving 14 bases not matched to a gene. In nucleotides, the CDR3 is TGTGCCAGCAGTCCCAGACTAGCGGGGGACCCACAGACTACGCAGTATTTT. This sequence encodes CASSPRLAGDPQTTQYF.

CDR3 sequence (DNA): TGCGCCAGCAGCCTACTAGGGGTGCAGTACTTC. Protein product: CASSLLGVQYF. The gene calls are TRBV5-1 and TRBJ2-7; D assignment may be TRBD1 or TRBD2 (5 bases each). This CDR3 contains 11 residues. In germline, CDR1 is SGHRS, CDR2 YFSETQ. Trimming cost V 4 bases and J 9 bases, with 11 bases left between them.

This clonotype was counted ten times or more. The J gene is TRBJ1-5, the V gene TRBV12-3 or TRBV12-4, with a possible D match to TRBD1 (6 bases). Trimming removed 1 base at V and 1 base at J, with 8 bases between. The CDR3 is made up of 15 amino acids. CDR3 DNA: TGTGCCAGCAGTTTAGGAGGGGGGAGCAATCAGCCCCAGCATTTT. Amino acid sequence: CASSLGGGSNQPQHF.

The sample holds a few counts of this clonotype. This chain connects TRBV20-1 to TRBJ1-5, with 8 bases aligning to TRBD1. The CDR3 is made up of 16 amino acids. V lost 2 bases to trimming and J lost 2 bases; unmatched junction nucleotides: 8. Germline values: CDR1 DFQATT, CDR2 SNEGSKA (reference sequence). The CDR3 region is CSARPAAGGGNQPQHF. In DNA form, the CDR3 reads TGCAGTGCTAGACCCGCCGCAGGGGGCGGCAATCAGCCCCAGCATTTT.

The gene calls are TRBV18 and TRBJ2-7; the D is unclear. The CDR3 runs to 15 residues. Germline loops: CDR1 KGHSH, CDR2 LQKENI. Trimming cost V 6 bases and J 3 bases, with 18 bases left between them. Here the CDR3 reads CASSRGPLINYEQYV. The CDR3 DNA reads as TGTGCCAGCTCCCGCGGACCCTTAATAAACTACGAGCAGTACGTC.

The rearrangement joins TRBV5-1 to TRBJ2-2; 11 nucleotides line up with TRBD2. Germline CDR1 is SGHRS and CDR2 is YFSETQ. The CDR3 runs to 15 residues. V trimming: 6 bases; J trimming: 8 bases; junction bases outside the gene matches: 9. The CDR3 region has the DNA TGCGCCAGCATGGTCCTAGCGGGGGGCCGTGGGGAGCTGTTTTTT. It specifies CASMVLAGGRGELFF.